The 19 T cell receptor beta chains given below trace back to one sample, sequenced in a study of CD8+ T cells in alopecia areata. Once RNA had been extracted, it was reverse transcribed into cDNA to act as the sequencing template. TCRdb's table, derived via immunoSEQ multiplex PCR, lists solely in-frame clones and lacks some. This repertoire shows some 150,000 clones, roughly nine tenths found once; its top ten account for around 14%. Sample treatment: oral pan-JAK inhibitor, 5-10 mg twice daily. Sequenced material: CD8+ T cells sorted from blood, taken at week 4, from a patient treated with tofacitinib. These receptors all stem from a human donor with alopecia areata.

A single count supports this clone. The J gene is TRBJ2-3, the V gene TRBV5-4; 8 nucleotides agree with TRBD2. CDR1 and CDR2 from the germline V gene are SGHNT and YYREEE (reference sequence). This CDR3 spans 15 amino acids. Trimming took 4 bases from V and 0 from J; bases not matched to a gene: 4. DNA for the CDR3: TGTGCCAGCAGCGAACGGGGGGGAAGCACAGATACGCAGTATTTT. It yields the protein CASSERGGSTDTQYF.

The V call is TRBV29-1, the J call TRBJ2-1, with 8 bases aligning to TRBD2. This CDR3 spans 13 amino acids. Germline CDR1 and CDR2: SQVTM and ANQGSEA. V was clipped by 3 bases and J by 9 bases; unmatched bases: 7. The DNA of the CDR3 is TGCAGCGTTGAGAAGCGGGAGCCCGGTGAGCAGTTCTTC. Protein product: CSVEKREPGEQFF.

The genes are TRBV5-4 and TRBJ2-5; possibly TRBD1 for D (5 bases). Trimming took off 3 bases at V and 5 bases at J, with 11 bases between the two ends. This CDR3 has 13 amino acids. Germline V gene sequence: CDR1 SGHNT, CDR2 YYREEE (reference sequence). The CDR3 reads CASSSQDPETQYF. CDR3 coding DNA: TGTGCCAGCAGCTCACAGGATCCTGAGACCCAGTACTTC.

V is TRBV19 and J is TRBJ2-6; D possibly matches TRBD1 or TRBD2 (6 bases each). The CDR3 is made up of 15 amino acids. Germline assignment: CDR1 LNHDA and CDR2 SQIVND (reference sequence). The V end was cut by 5 bases, the J end by 0 bases, with 8 bases between. This CDR3 reads CASSRGLSGANVLTF. For the CDR3, the DNA is TGTGCCAGTAGTCGGGGGCTCTCTGGGGCCAACGTCCTGACTTTC.

The chain is built from TRBV11-1 and TRBJ2-1; perhaps D is TRBD1 or TRBD2 (5 bases each). Germline-derived CDR1 and CDR2 are SGHAT and FQDESV (reference sequence). The CDR3 has 13 residues. V lost 7 bases and J lost 3, with 10 bases in between. In DNA, the CDR3 is TGTGCCAGCACGGGGCTGGGCTACAATGAGCAGTTCTTC. Protein product: CASTGLGYNEQFF. Variable domain in full (rest from reference TRBV11-1 and TRBJ2-1): EAEVAQSPRYKITEKSQAVAFWCDPISGHATLYWYRQILGQGPELLVQFQDESVVDDSQLPKDRFSAERLKGVDSTLKIQPAELGDSAMYLCASTGLGYNEQFFGPGTRLTVL.

The rearrangement joins TRBV5-1 to TRBJ2-5, with 9 bases fitting TRBD1. The CDR3 is made up of 14 amino acids. Germline V gene lookup returns CDR1 SGHRS and CDR2 YFSETQ. J gave up 5 bases and V 5 bases, and 7 bases lay outside the gene matches. The CDR3 sequence is CASRPGQGVETQYF. Written as DNA, the CDR3 is TGCGCCAGCAGGCCGGGACAGGGTGTGGAGACCCAGTACTTC.

The chain uses TRBV19 and TRBJ1-1; no definite D call. CDR1 is LNHDA and CDR2 is SQIVND in the germline V gene (reference sequence). With 3 bases removed from V and 0 bases from J, the gap between germline ends came to 11 bases. The CDR3 runs 15 residues. The CDR3 is CASSIYSTVNTEAFF. DNA for the CDR3: TGTGCCAGTAGTATCTATTCCACAGTGAACACTGAAGCTTTCTTT.

The sample holds a few counts of this clone. This chain links TRBV27 with TRBJ2-1; 8 bases agree with TRBD2. The V gene's germline CDR1 is MNHEY and CDR2 SMNVEV (reference sequence). The J segment lost 4 bases and the V segment lost 8 bases, leaving 13 bases of the junction unmatched. The CDR3 runs to 16 residues. The CDR3 sequence is CASLSGTPGGYNEQFF. Here the CDR3 DNA reads TGTGCCAGCCTTAGCGGGACGCCGGGAGGATACAATGAGCAGTTCTTC.

V and J are TRBV29-1 and TRBJ1-2, with 8 bases matching TRBD1. CDR1 SQVTM and CDR2 ANQGSEA come from the germline V gene. With 3 bases clipped from V and 3 bases from J, the junction kept 6 bases outside the gene matches. The CDR3 totals 14 residues. For the CDR3, the DNA is TGCAGCGTTGAGGGGCAGGGGGCGGACTATGGCTACACCTTC. It translates to CSVEGQGADYGYTF.

The V gene is TRBV27, the J gene TRBJ2-5, with D perhaps matching TRBD1 (8 bases). Germline assignment: CDR1 MNHEY and CDR2 SMNVEV (reference sequence). There are 15 residues in the CDR3. The germline V and J ends were trimmed by 9 bases and 5 bases, with 22 bases remaining between them. CDR3 residues: CASSDSTGEGETQYF. CDR3 in DNA: TGTGCCAGTTCAGACTCGACAGGGGAGGGCGAGACCCAGTACTTC.

This clone has just one count. The rearrangement uses TRBV7-2 and TRBJ2-1, with 7 bases matching TRBD1. V was clipped by 5 bases and J by 2 bases; unmatched bases: 12. The germline gives CDR1 SGHTA, CDR2 FQGNSA. The CDR3 loop spans 17 amino acids. CDR3 coding DNA: TGTGCCAGCAGCGGGTACCTGAGGGGGCTCGCCTACAATGAGCAGTTCTTC. It encodes CASSGYLRGLAYNEQFF.

The V and J genes are TRBV9 and TRBJ2-3; TRBD2 matches 13 bases. Germline V gene sequence: CDR1 SGDLS, CDR2 YYNGEE. Trimming removed 4 bases from V and 5 bases from J; junction bases left unmatched: 13. The CDR3 length is 18 residues. CDR3 protein: CASSSVTSGRRIEDTQYF. CDR3 sequence (DNA): TGTGCCAGCAGCTCCGTGACTAGCGGGAGGAGGATTGAAGATACGCAGTATTTT.

This clone was observed once. The chain recombines TRBV4-2 with TRBJ2-7, with 8 bases that match TRBD2. The V and J ends lost 0 bases and 7 bases, in that order; junction bases with no gene match: 11. Germline CDR1 reads LGHNA; CDR2 reads YNFKEQ. CDR3 length: 16 amino acids. The CDR3 here is CASSQDWKGGRNEQYF. The CDR3 DNA reads as TGTGCCAGCAGCCAAGATTGGAAGGGCGGGAGGAATGAGCAGTACTTC.

The CDR3 region is CATSSTSGPPEAFF. The CDR3 coding sequence is TGTGCCACCAGCAGTACATCAGGGCCCCCTGAAGCTTTCTTT. The chain has TRBV15 and TRBJ1-1; perhaps TRBD1 as D (5 bases). The CDR3 consists of 14 residues. CDR1 and CDR2 (germline): LNHNV, YYDKDF (reference sequence). Trimming removed 3 bases at V and 6 bases at J, with 14 bases between.

This clone was observed a single time. The CDR3 spells CASSSQEFSYNEQFF. CDR3 coding DNA: TGTGCCAGCAGCTCCCAAGAATTCTCCTACAATGAGCAGTTCTTC. V is TRBV13 and J is TRBJ2-1; D gene unclear. Trimming removed 4 bases at V and 0 bases at J, with 10 bases between. The CDR3 spans 15 residues. CDR1 and CDR2 from the germline V gene are PRHDT and FYEKMQ (reference sequence).

This clone was observed a handful of times. The V call is TRBV6-1, the J call TRBJ1-5; D ambiguous. V lost 0 bases, J lost 0 bases, and 6 bases lay in between. In germline, CDR1 is MNHNS, CDR2 SASEGT. This CDR3 is built from 15 residues. The CDR3, as DNA: TGTGCCAGCAGTGAAGCTGCGTATAGCAATCAGCCCCAGCATTTT. Residues: CASSEAAYSNQPQHF.

This chain joins TRBV7-9 and TRBJ2-1; 9 bases are a match to TRBD1. The CDR3 is made up of 16 amino acids. Losses at the gene ends were 0 bases for V and 7 bases for J; bases not matched to a gene: 7. Germline CDR1 reads SEHNR; CDR2 reads FQNEAQ (reference sequence). The CDR3: CASSLAPGQGGNEQFF. The CDR3 DNA sequence: TGTGCCAGCAGCTTAGCGCCGGGACAGGGCGGTAATGAGCAGTTCTTC.

The gene calls are TRBV20-1 and TRBJ2-7, with D possibly TRBD2 on 5 matching bases. This CDR3 is built from 11 residues. Trimming took 3 bases from V and 7 from J, leaving 10 bases between them. Germline lookup yields CDR1 DFQATT and CDR2 SNEGSKA (reference sequence). DNA for the CDR3: TGCAGTGCTAGTATCGGGGAAGAGCAGTACTTC. Its translation: CSASIGEEQYF.

This chain connects TRBV27 to TRBJ2-1, with a weak D call TRBD2 (6 bases). The V gene's germline CDR1 is MNHEY and CDR2 SMNVEV (reference sequence). Trimming removed 3 bases from V and 1 base from J, with 7 bases in between. The CDR3 is made up of 14 amino acids. The CDR3 nucleotides read TGTGCCAGCAGTTTCGGAGGGTCCTACAATGAGCAGTTCTTC. This codes for CASSFGGSYNEQFF.